This entry lists 18 T cell receptor beta chains sequenced from one sample in a study of blood T cell repertoires in COVID-19. Profiling relied on immunoSEQ multiplex PCR, and the TCRdb table lists in-frame clones only, not all of them. The table records 200,000 to 250,000 clones, around four fifths of them present only once. Specimen: peripheral blood. These receptor sequences come from a woman between 35 and 50 years old with active or convalescent COVID-19.

J is TRBJ2-1 and V is TRBV12-3 or TRBV12-4; D perhaps matches TRBD1 (5 bases). Trimming pared 6 bases from V and 11 bases from J, leaving 14 bases between. The CDR3 has 12 residues. Written as DNA, the CDR3 is TGTGCCAGCAGCTCAAAGGGGCCTAAGCAGTTCTTC. It translates to CASSSKGPKQFF.

J is TRBJ1-1 and V is TRBV6-1; no firm D call. The CDR3 runs to 13 residues. The V gene's germline CDR1 is MNHNS and CDR2 SASEGT. V was shortened by 2 bases and J by 0 bases, with 4 bases between the two germline ends. CDR3 region: CASSESLNTEAFF. The CDR3 bases are TGTGCCAGCAGTGAATCCTTGAACACTGAAGCTTTCTTT.

The chain carries TRBV4-1 and TRBJ2-3, with D uncertain. V dropped 0 bases and J dropped 6 bases, with 13 bases sitting between them. There are 15 residues in the CDR3. In germline, CDR1 is MGHRA, CDR2 YSYEKL. CDR3 sequence reads: CASSQEQAVGDTQYF. The CDR3, as DNA: TGCGCCAGCAGCCAAGAGCAAGCAGTCGGGGATACGCAGTATTTT.

The chain's CDR3 is CASSLVRTVSNQPQHF. The CDR3 DNA reads as TGTGCCAGCAGCTTAGTTAGGACAGTATCAAATCAGCCCCAGCATTTT. The chain recombines TRBV7-8 with TRBJ1-5; a possible D gene is TRBD1 (6 bases). V shed 1 base and J shed 4 bases, with 14 bases lying between them. The CDR3 runs to 16 residues. CDR1 is SGHVS and CDR2 is FQNEAQ in the germline V gene.

The chain recombines TRBV28 with TRBJ1-5, with D uncertain. With 5 bases removed from V and 0 bases from J, the gap between germline ends came to 8 bases. Germline assignment: CDR1 MDHEN and CDR2 SYDVKM. There are 14 residues in the CDR3. The CDR3 protein is CASSRLYSNQPQHF. CDR3 DNA sequence: TGTGCCAGCAGTCGACTGTATAGCAATCAGCCCCAGCATTTT.

This chain uses TRBV28 with TRBJ1-1; D possibly corresponds to TRBD1 (5 bases). There are 13 residues in the CDR3. Germline CDR1 MDHEN, CDR2 SYDVKM. V dropped 1 base and J dropped 6 bases, with 9 bases sitting between them. The CDR3 is CASSLSDSSEAFF. CDR3 DNA sequence: TGTGCCAGCAGTTTATCCGACAGCTCTGAAGCTTTCTTT.

J is TRBJ1-1 and V is TRBV6-1, with D maybe TRBD1 (5 bases). Germline lookup yields CDR1 MNHNS and CDR2 SASEGT. Trimming took off 4 bases at V and 2 bases at J, with 20 bases between the two ends. The CDR3 sequence is 17 residues long. CDR3 in DNA: TGTGCCAGCAGTGGGGGGTTCTGGGCGGGAACCAACACTGAAGCTTTCTTT. The encoded protein is CASSGGFWAGTNTEAFF.

The V gene is TRBV28, the J gene TRBJ1-5, with 7 bases that match TRBD1. The CDR3 has 15 amino acids. The germline V gene has CDR1 MDHEN and CDR2 SYDVKM. The V segment lost 6 bases and the J segment 5 bases; nucleotides outside the gene matches: 10. CDR3 DNA sequence: TGTGCCAGCAGAACTCTAATGAGGGGGCATCAGCCCCAGCATTTT. Its translation: CASRTLMRGHQPQHF.

The chain has TRBV29-1 and TRBJ1-2; D possibly corresponds to TRBD1 (5 bases). Looked up from germline, CDR1 is SQVTM and CDR2 is ANQGSEA. V was pared by 7 bases and J by 6 bases, with 12 bases between. The CDR3 runs to 11 residues. The CDR3: CSAQGGDGYTF. The CDR3, as DNA: TGCAGCGCGCAGGGTGGAGATGGCTACACCTTC.

The chain carries TRBV7-3 and TRBJ1-1, with TRBD1 as a possible D gene (5 bases). The V gene's germline CDR1 is SGHTA and CDR2 FQGTGA. CDR3 length equals 15 residues. V gave up 1 base and J gave up 5 bases, with 14 bases separating them. CDR3 coding DNA: TGTGCCAGCAGCTTAAATGGGGGAGGGAGGACTGAAGCTTTCTTT. Protein sequence: CASSLNGGGRTEAFF. The full variable domain, completed using reference TRBV7-3 and TRBJ1-1, is GAGVSQTPSNKVTEKGKYVELRCDPISGHTALYWYRQSLGQGPEFLIYFQGTGAADDSGLPNDRFFAVRPEGSVSTLKIQRTERGDSAVYLCASSLNGGGRTEAFFGQGTRLTVV.

The chain is built from TRBV3-1 (or the pseudogene TRBV3-2) and TRBJ1-6, with a tentative D call TRBD1 (5 bases). Germline V CDR1 and CDR2: LGHDT, YNNKEL (reference sequence). This CDR3 is built from 15 residues. The ends were cut back, 1 base at V and 9 bases at J, with 13 bases in the middle. CDR3 residues: CASSQVGRTLSPLHF. The CDR3 DNA reads as TGTGCCAGCAGCCAAGTGGGCAGGACACTTTCACCCCTCCACTTT.

The gene calls are TRBV11-2 and TRBJ2-1, with 8 nucleotides matching TRBD2. CDR1 and CDR2 (germline): SGHAT, FQNNGV. V lost 2 bases to trimming and J lost 3 bases; unmatched junction nucleotides: 0. The CDR3 totals 14 residues. The CDR3 is CASSLSGGYNEQFF. The CDR3 DNA sequence: TGTGCCAGCAGCTTAAGCGGGGGCTACAATGAGCAGTTCTTC.

This rearrangement joins TRBV15 to TRBJ1-5, with a possible D match to TRBD1 (6 bases). The CDR3 totals 13 residues. Trimming pared 8 bases from V and 7 bases from J, leaving 15 bases between. Germline V gives CDR1 LNHNV, CDR2 YYDKDF (reference sequence). The CDR3 spells CATGIVQGQPQHF. The DNA of the CDR3 is TGTGCCACCGGGATTGTACAGGGACAGCCCCAGCATTTT. The full variable domain, rest sourced from reference TRBV15 and TRBJ1-5, is DAMVIQNPRYQVTQFGKPVTLSCSQTLNHNVMYWYQQKSSQAPKLLFHYYDKDFNNEADTPDNFQSRRPNTSFCFLDIRSPGLGDTAMYLCATGIVQGQPQHFGDGTRLSIL.

V gene TRBV2 combines with J gene TRBJ1-2; 7 nucleotides match TRBD1. V lost 8 bases to trimming and J lost 8 bases; unmatched junction nucleotides: 11. CDR1 and CDR2 from the germline V gene are SNHLY and FYNNEI. CDR3 length: 13 residues. CDR3 in DNA: TGTGCCAGCTCCGAACAGGGGTCGGGAGGCTACACCTTC. This translates into CASSEQGSGGYTF.

This clone has only a few counts. The chain uses TRBV7-9 and TRBJ2-1; 11 bases fit TRBD2. CDR1 is SEHNR, CDR2 FQNEAQ, per germline (reference sequence). This CDR3 has 19 amino acids. Trimming cost V 1 base and J 7 bases; bases outside gene matches: 15. The CDR3 region has the DNA TGTGCCAGCAGCTTAGGATCGCTAGCGGGGGGCATCTTTGGGAATGAGCAGTTCTTC. Its translation: CASSLGSLAGGIFGNEQFF.

This chain joins TRBV2 and TRBJ2-3, with 8 bases fitting TRBD2. V trimming: 1 base; J trimming: 1 base; junction bases outside the gene matches: 10. CDR3 length: 18 residues. Germline lookup yields CDR1 SNHLY and CDR2 FYNNEI. The CDR3 protein is CASSEGAGASAGTDTQYF. DNA of the CDR3: TGTGCCAGCAGTGAAGGAGCGGGGGCTTCCGCGGGCACAGATACGCAGTATTTT.

The CDR3 bases are TGTGCCACCCTGGAGGTTTCGGACTATGGCTACACCTTC. Translated: CATLEVSDYGYTF. This chain uses TRBV28 with TRBJ1-2; D unclear. V lost 10 bases and J 3 bases, leaving 15 bases between the germline ends. CDR1 MDHEN and CDR2 SYDVKM come from the germline V gene. The CDR3 has 13 amino acids.

This sequence joins TRBV2 and TRBJ2-1, with 12 bases identical to TRBD2. Germline V gene data show CDR1 as SNHLY and CDR2 as FYNNEI. The J segment lost 7 bases and the V segment lost 8 bases, leaving 9 bases of the junction unmatched. The CDR3 extends over 15 amino acids. The CDR3 sequence: CASGTSGGSINEQFF. CDR3 coding DNA: TGTGCCAGCGGAACTAGCGGGGGGTCTATTAATGAGCAGTTCTTC. The full variable domain, completed using reference TRBV2 and TRBJ2-1, is EPEVTQTPSHQVTQMGQEVILRCVPISNHLYFYWYRQILGQKVEFLVSFYNNEISEKSEIFDDQFSVERPDGSNFTLKIRSTKLEDSAMYFCASGTSGGSINEQFFGPGTRLTVL.